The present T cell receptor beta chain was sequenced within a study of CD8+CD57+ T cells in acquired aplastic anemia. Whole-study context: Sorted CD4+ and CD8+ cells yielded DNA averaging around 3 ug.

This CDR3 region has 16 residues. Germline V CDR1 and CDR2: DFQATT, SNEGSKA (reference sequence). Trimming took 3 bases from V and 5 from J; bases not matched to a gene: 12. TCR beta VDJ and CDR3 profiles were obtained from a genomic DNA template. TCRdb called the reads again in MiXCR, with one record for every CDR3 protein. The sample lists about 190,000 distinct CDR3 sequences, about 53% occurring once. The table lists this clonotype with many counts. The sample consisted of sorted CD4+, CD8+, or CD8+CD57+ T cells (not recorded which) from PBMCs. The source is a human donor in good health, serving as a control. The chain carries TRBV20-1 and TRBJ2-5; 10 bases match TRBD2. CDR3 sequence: CSASGLAGAGGETQYF. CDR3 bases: TGCAGTGCTAGTGGGCTAGCGGGAGCAGGAGGGGAGACCCAGTACTTC.